The T cell receptor beta chain described here comes from a study of blood T cell repertoires in COVID-19. At the level of the study: PBMCs, B-cell-depleted T cells, or T cells were the source of the cDNA or gDNA that made up the material.

This clone was recorded once. Produced via immunoSEQ multiplex PCR; TCRdb's table is partial and in-frame only. The table shows 450,000 or so clones, with approximately 90% occurring only once. Trimming took 1 base from V and 1 from J; bases not matched to a gene: 0. The CDR3 runs to 14 residues. Germline V gene data show CDR1 as SEHNR and CDR2 as FQNEAQ (reference sequence). V gene TRBV7-9 combines with J gene TRBJ2-5, with 7 bases aligning to TRBD1. The TCR comes from a man aged 18 to 30 with COVID-19, enrolled during active disease. Input material: peripheral blood. The CDR3 DNA reads TGTGCCAGCAGCTTAGACAGGGGCCAAGAGACCCAGTACTTC. Protein sequence: CASSLDRGQETQYF.